This T cell receptor (beta chain) is from a study of cytomegalovirus exposure and HLA in healthy donors. The V end was cut by 1 base, the J end by 4 bases, with 13 bases between. The germline CDR1 and CDR2 sequences are SGHTA and FQGNSA. The CDR3 runs to 15 residues. Study findings and constraints: Reported performance of the classifier showed diagnosis of cytomegalovirus status with high specificity and sensitivity. Roughly uniform depth of sequencing across donors was assumed in presence/absence analyses.

60 Vbeta and 13 Jbeta primers were used in PCR. In the authors' workflow: In a later analysis, the count reached about 80 million unique TCR beta chains, with 8.5 million to 14 million shared. Generated by immunoSEQ multiplex PCR, the TCRdb table keeps only in-frame clones and is missing some. The V and J calls and clone size were taken over from that table, and D and trimming were inferred from the DNA. Here the sample spans around 120,000 clones, about 60% being singletons. For this clone: The antigen is not known.

This receptor was obtained from a man aged 40-55 years in good health and CMV-seropositive. This rearrangement joins TRBV7-2 to TRBJ1-2; possibly TRBD1 for D (5 bases). The sequenced sample was PBMCs. CDR3 protein: CASSLGPPRGYGYTF. CDR3 DNA: TGTGCCAGCAGCTTAGGCCCCCCAAGGGGCTATGGCTACACCTTC.